The source of this TCR beta chain is a study of Ad26.COV2.S vaccination and SARS-CoV-2 variants. Whole-study context: Participants got Ad26.COV2.S intramuscularly, once or twice 56 days apart.

Treatment indicated: roughly 20 received Ad26.COV2.S at low or high dose, single or two shots; 5 received placebo; per-sample allocation not given. On day 63 after the first injection, vaccine and placebo recipients gave samples. An Ad26 vector expressing Wuhan-strain SARS-CoV-2 spike constituted the vaccine. The assay was immunoSEQ multiplex PCR, and TCRdb's table has in-frame clones only and misses some. Found here are approximately 460,000 clones, 80% to 90% of them singletons; the top ten hold approximately 1.7%. Study-level results: The analyses of TCR breadth and depth may have understated the size of total T cell responses. It was found that vaccine and placebo recipients had similar non-spike TCR breadth.

The CDR3 runs 17 residues. The V end lost 3 bases, the J end lost 6 bases, and 18 bases lay between the germline ends. CDR1 and CDR2 (germline): SGHTA, FQGNSA. With regard to this clone: Its target is not known.

This sequence was found in a person between 18 and 65 years old who received the Ad26.COV2.S COVID-19 vaccine or a placebo. The V call is TRBV7-2, the J call TRBJ1-6; D is uncertain. The specimen comprised peripheral blood, sampled in a trial of Ad26.COV2.S vaccine versus placebo. The CDR3 loop reads CASSFLSGQTFNSPLHF. Written as DNA, the CDR3 is TGTGCCAGCAGCTTTTTAAGTGGTCAGACTTTTAATTCACCCCTCCACTTT.